This T cell receptor (beta chain) was retrieved from a study of blood T cell repertoires in COVID-19. Study-wide background: Recovered Cohort 3 donors showed two negative PCRs, clearance, or symptom resolution. The cDNA or gDNA used as material had been derived from T cells, B-cell-depleted T cells, or PBMCs.

Everyone who took part was roughly 18 to 89 years old, and they came from fewer than 25 US areas. Participants were placed into cohorts based on the clinical history they reported. Assay used: immunoSEQ multiplex PCR; TCRdb lists only in-frame clones, some missing. Of about 360,000 clones listed, roughly 86% are singletons. The CDR3 loop spans 14 amino acids. CDR1 and CDR2 (germline): SGHVS, FQNEAQ. Trimming took 5 bases from V and 7 from J; bases not matched to a gene: 8. The sequence was collected from a man in his forties or fifties in a cohort exposed to, infected with or recovered from COVID-19 (not recorded which). The V call is TRBV7-8, the J call TRBJ2-1, with TRBD1 identical over 7 bases. Sequencing was performed on PBMCs or T cells enriched from blood (not recorded which). The CDR3 coding sequence is TGTGCCAGCAGCCCCGGGACAGTAGTGAATGAGCAGTTCTTC. It is translated as CASSPGTVVNEQFF.